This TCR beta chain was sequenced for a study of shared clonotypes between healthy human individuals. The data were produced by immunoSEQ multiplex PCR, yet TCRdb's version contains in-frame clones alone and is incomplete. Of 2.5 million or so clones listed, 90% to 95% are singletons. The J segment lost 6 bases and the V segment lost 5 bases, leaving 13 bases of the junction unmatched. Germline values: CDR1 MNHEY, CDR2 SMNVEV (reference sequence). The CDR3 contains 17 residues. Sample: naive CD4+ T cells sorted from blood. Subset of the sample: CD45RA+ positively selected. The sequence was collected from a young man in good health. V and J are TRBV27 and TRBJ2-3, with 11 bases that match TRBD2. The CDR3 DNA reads TGTGCCAGCAGTCCCAGAAATATAGCGGGGGGGCCCGATACGCAGTATTTT. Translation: CASSPRNIAGGPDTQYF.